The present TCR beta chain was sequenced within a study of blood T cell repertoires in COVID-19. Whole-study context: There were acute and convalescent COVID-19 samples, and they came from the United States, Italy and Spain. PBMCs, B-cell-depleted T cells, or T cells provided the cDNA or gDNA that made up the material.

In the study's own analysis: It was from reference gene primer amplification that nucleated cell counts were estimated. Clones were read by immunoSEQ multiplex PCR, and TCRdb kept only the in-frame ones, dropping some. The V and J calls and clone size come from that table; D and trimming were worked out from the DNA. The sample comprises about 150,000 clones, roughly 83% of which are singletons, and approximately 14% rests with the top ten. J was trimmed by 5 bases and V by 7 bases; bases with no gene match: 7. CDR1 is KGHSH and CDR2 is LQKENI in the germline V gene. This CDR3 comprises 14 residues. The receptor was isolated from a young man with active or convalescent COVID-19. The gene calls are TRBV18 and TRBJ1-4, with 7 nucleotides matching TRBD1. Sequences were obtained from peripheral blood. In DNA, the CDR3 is TGTGCCAGCTTTGCCGGGACAGAGAATGAAAAACTGTTTTTT. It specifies CASFAGTENEKLFF.